What follows are 17 T cell receptor beta chains derived from one specimen sequenced in a study of T cells in Graves' hyperthyroidism and ophthalmopathy. RNA transcripts served as the template for amplifying TCR beta CDR3 regions. HTBI primers were used for first-round RT-PCR of the TCR CDR3. Using its own MiXCR run on the multiplex PCR reads, TCRdb lists one record per CDR3 protein. The table lists hundreds of thousands of distinct CDR3 sequences, about 15% of them singletons, with approximately 13% in the top ten. Sequenced sample: blood. These TCRs come from a woman aged 50 to 60 with Graves' ophthalmopathy.

This clonotype was counted ten times or more. V gene TRBV7-2 combines with J gene TRBJ1-5; D call uncertain. The CDR3 length is 17 residues. Per germline, CDR1 SGHTA and CDR2 FQGNSA. V was trimmed by 1 base and J by 4 bases, leaving 17 bases between them. CDR3 in DNA: TGTGCCAGCAGCTTAGGGGGTGGCTCGGCGGCAAATCAGCCCCAGCATTTT. Amino acids: CASSLGGGSAANQPQHF.

This clonotype was detected a few times. DNA of the CDR3: TGTGCCAGCAGCGGAAACCTAGCGGGAGAAACCAATGAGCAGTTCTTC. Translation gives CASSGNLAGETNEQFF. The chain links TRBV9 to TRBJ2-1, with 10 bases aligning to TRBD2. Looked up from germline, CDR1 is SGDLS and CDR2 is YYNGEE. The junction had 9 bases not matched to a gene; V was cut back by 3 bases and J by 6 bases. The CDR3 runs 16 residues.

The rearrangement joins TRBV19 to TRBJ2-2; D may be TRBD1 (5 bases). This CDR3 spans 14 amino acids. Germline CDR1 LNHDA, CDR2 SQIVND (reference sequence). Trimming cost V 6 bases and J 1 base, with 9 bases left between them. Written as DNA, the CDR3 is TGTGCCAGTAGGGAAGACAGGAACACCGGGGAGCTGTTTTTT. It encodes CASREDRNTGELFF.

This clonotype was observed many times. CDR3 nucleotide sequence: TGTGCCAGCAGGTATGCGGTGGTGTCCTACGAGCAGTACTTC. It is translated as CASRYAVVSYEQYF. The chain links TRBV28 to TRBJ2-7; D call uncertain. The V and J ends lost 6 bases and 1 base respectively, with 13 bases between them. The CDR3 extends over 14 amino acids. Germline V lookup: CDR1 MDHEN, CDR2 SYDVKM.

In this sample, this clonotype turned up a few times. The chain carries TRBV24-1 and TRBJ2-1; 8 bases line up with TRBD2. Germline V gene data show CDR1 as KGHDR and CDR2 as SFDVKD. V dropped 3 bases and J dropped 0; count of bases not matched to a gene: 3. This CDR3 is built from 16 residues. The CDR3 loop reads CATSDLGRDSYNEQFF. In DNA form, the CDR3 reads TGTGCCACCAGTGATCTCGGGAGGGACTCCTACAATGAGCAGTTCTTC.

This clonotype was detected many times. At one boundary the junction diverges from the germline segment, which might be a read error. V and J are TRBV5-1 and TRBJ2-1; D might be TRBD2 (5 bases). This CDR3 comprises 13 residues. Looked up from germline, CDR1 is SGHRS and CDR2 is YFSETQ. The chain's CDR3 is CASSSGLYNEQFF. As DNA, the CDR3 is TGTGCCAGCAGCTCCGGACTTTACAATGAGCAGTTCTTC.

This clonotype occurred a few times. The V and J genes are TRBV24-1 and TRBJ2-1; TRBD2 aligns across 7 bases. Unmatched junction bases numbered 2, after V lost 0 bases and J lost 1 base. The CDR3 sequence is 16 residues long. Germline values: CDR1 KGHDR, CDR2 SFDVKD. CDR3 bases: TGTGCCACCAGTGATTTGGGGGAGGGGTCCTACAATGAGCAGTTCTTC. Translated: CATSDLGEGSYNEQFF.

This clonotype was found many times. The V and J genes are TRBV6-1 and TRBJ2-6; D is undetermined. Trimming took 6 bases from V and 0 from J, leaving 12 bases between them. The CDR3 spans 16 residues. CDR1 and CDR2 (germline): MNHNS, SASEGT. This chain's CDR3 is CASRTPRDSGANVLTF. Written as DNA, the CDR3 is TGTGCCAGCAGAACTCCGCGAGACTCTGGGGCCAACGTCCTGACTTTC.

In its sample, this clonotype was seen a few times. The chain links TRBV28 to TRBJ1-6; 7 bases agree with TRBD1. V dropped 1 base and J dropped 7; count of bases not matched to a gene: 7. CDR1 is MDHEN and CDR2 is SYDVKM in the germline V gene. This CDR3 has 16 amino acids. Here the CDR3 DNA reads TGTGCCAGCAGTTTATTCAGGGGGGTTGGGAATTCACCCCTCCACTTT. Its protein product is CASSLFRGVGNSPLHF. Full variable domain (outside the CDR3, taken from reference TRBV28 and TRBJ1-6): DVKVTQSSRYLVKRTGEKVFLECVQDMDHENMFWYRQDPGLGLRLIYFSYDVKMKEKGDIPEGYSVSREKKERFSLILESASTNQTSMYLCASSLFRGVGNSPLHFGNGTRLTVT.

The rearrangement joins TRBV5-1 to TRBJ2-2; D ambiguous. Germline CDR1 reads SGHRS; CDR2 reads YFSETQ. Trimming stripped 4 bases from V and 4 bases from J, with 8 bases between. The CDR3 covers 13 residues. The chain's CDR3 is CASSTTLTGELFF. CDR3 bases: TGCGCCAGCAGCACAACACTCACCGGGGAGCTGTTTTTT. Complete variable domain (other parts from reference TRBV5-1 and TRBJ2-2): KAGVTQTPRYLIKTRGQQVTLSCSPISGHRSVSWYQQTPGQGLQFLFEYFSETQRNKGNFPGRFSGRQFSNSRSEMNVSTLELGDSALYLCASSTTLTGELFFGEGSRLTVL.

This clonotype was counted only a few times. The V and J genes are TRBV19 and TRBJ1-2; D not certain. Germline CDR1 and CDR2: LNHDA and SQIVND (reference sequence). V was shortened by 1 base and J by 6 bases, with 3 bases between the two germline ends. CDR3 length: 11 residues. CDR3 in amino acids: CASSIADGYTF. The CDR3 DNA reads TGTGCCAGTAGTATAGCCGATGGCTACACCTTC.

The chain uses TRBV25-1 and TRBJ1-4; 8 bases agree with TRBD1. Trimming took 3 bases from V and 8 from J; bases not matched to a gene: 14. The CDR3 sequence is 17 residues long. Germline V gives CDR1 MGHDK, CDR2 SYGVNS. CDR3 nucleotide sequence: TGTGCCAGCAGTGAGGGGGGCCATCGGACAGGGAGCGAAAAACTGTTTTTT. Protein product: CASSEGGHRTGSEKLFF.

The CDR3 DNA sequence: TGTGCCAGCAGCGTAGTTGGGCAGACGCAGTTCTTC. It encodes CASSVVGQTQFF. J is TRBJ2-1 and V is TRBV9; D remains ambiguous. Germline V gene data show CDR1 as SGDLS and CDR2 as YYNGEE. The V end lost 0 bases, the J end lost 12 bases, and 10 bases lay between the germline ends. This CDR3 contains 12 residues.

Regarding this clonotype: A clone one base away is much larger, so this may be a read error. The chain carries TRBV7-9 and TRBJ2-2; 11 bases match TRBD2. Per germline, CDR1 SEHNR and CDR2 FQNEAQ (reference sequence). The CDR3 has 15 amino acids. This CDR3 is CACSRLAGHTGELFF. CDR3 DNA sequence: TGTGCCTGCAGCAGACTAGCGGGGCACACCGGGGAGCTGTTTTTT.

This clonotype was detected ten times or more. The rearrangement links TRBV12-3 or TRBV12-4 to TRBJ2-7, with a weak D call TRBD2 (6 bases). The V end was cut by 5 bases, the J end by 12 bases, with 26 bases between. This CDR3 spans 15 amino acids. The CDR3 protein is CASSAGPPASPKPYF. CDR3 bases: TGTGCCAGCAGTGCGGGACCGCCAGCCAGTCCCAAGCCGTACTTC.

For this clonotype: A much larger clone differs by one base, so this may be a read error. The gene calls are TRBV2 and TRBJ2-1; D unclear. Germline V gene sequence: CDR1 SNHLY, CDR2 FYNNEI. The CDR3 covers 10 residues. Between the trimmed V and J ends, which lost 6 bases and 8 bases, there was a span of 5 bases. This CDR3 is CASRGDEQFF. The DNA of the CDR3 is TGTGCCAGCAGGGGTGATGAGCAGTTCTTC.

This clonotype came up a few times. This chain joins TRBV7-3 and TRBJ2-3; unclear D gene. Germline assignment: CDR1 SGHTA and CDR2 FQGTGA. Deletions cut 5 bases from V and 0 bases from J, with 12 bases between. The CDR3 covers 15 residues. The CDR3 protein is CASSPQAASTDTQYF. The CDR3 nucleotides are TGTGCCAGCAGCCCGCAGGCAGCCAGCACAGATACGCAGTATTTT.